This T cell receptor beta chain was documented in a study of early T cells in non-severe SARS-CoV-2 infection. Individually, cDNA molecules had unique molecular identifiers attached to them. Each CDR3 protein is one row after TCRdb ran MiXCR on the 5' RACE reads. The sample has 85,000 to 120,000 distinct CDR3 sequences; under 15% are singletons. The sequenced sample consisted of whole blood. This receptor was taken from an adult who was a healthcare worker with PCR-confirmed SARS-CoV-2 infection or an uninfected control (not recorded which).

In DNA, the CDR3 is TGTGCCAGCAGCCGCCGGTCTAGCGGGACGGGCACCGGGGAGCTGTTTTTT. It encodes CASSRRSSGTGTGELFF. V gene TRBV7-6 combines with J gene TRBJ2-2; 9 bases line up with TRBD2. V dropped 5 bases and J dropped 4; count of bases not matched to a gene: 11. In germline, CDR1 is SGHVS, CDR2 FNYEAQ. The CDR3 has 17 residues.